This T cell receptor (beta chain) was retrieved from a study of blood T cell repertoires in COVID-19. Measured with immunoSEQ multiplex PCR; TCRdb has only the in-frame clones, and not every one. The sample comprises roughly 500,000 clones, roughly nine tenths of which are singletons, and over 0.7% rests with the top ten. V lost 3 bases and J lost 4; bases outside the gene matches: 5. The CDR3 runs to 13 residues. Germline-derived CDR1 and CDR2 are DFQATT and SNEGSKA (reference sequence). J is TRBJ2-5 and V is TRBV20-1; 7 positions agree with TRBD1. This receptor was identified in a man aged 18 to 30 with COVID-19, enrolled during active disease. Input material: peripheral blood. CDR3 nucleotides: TGCAGTGCTAGTACCACAGGGGTAGAGACCCAGTACTTC. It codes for CSASTTGVETQYF.